This T cell receptor beta chain was captured by sequencing in a study of Graves' ophthalmopathy and Graves' hyperthyroidism. About the study: Cases classed as stable hyperthyroidism had no ophthalmopathy within 18 months of follow-up.

Symptoms, serum thyroxine and TRAb, thyroid ultrasound, and orbital computed tomography formed the diagnostic basis. For repertoire sequencing, the TCR beta CDR3 regions were amplified from RNA transcripts. First-round RT-PCR relied on HTBI primers, and a second-round multiplex PCR came next. TCRdb re-derived calls from the multiplex PCR reads in MiXCR, one entry per CDR3 protein. The sample holds about 500,000 distinct CDR3 sequences, 35% to 40% seen once. This CDR3 region has 16 residues. Germline values: CDR1 DFQATT, CDR2 SNEGSKA (reference sequence). The sample taken for sequencing was peripheral blood or thyroid tissue (not recorded which). The receptor was isolated from an adult man with Graves' hyperthyroidism. V is TRBV20-1 and J is TRBJ2-5; no clear D. The assigned J gene may be wrong: the sequence end matches TRBJ2-1 better. The CDR3 spells CSARASARASYNEQFF. The DNA for the CDR3 is TGCAGTGCAAGGGCGTCGGCTAGAGCCTCCTACAATGAGCAGTTCTTC.